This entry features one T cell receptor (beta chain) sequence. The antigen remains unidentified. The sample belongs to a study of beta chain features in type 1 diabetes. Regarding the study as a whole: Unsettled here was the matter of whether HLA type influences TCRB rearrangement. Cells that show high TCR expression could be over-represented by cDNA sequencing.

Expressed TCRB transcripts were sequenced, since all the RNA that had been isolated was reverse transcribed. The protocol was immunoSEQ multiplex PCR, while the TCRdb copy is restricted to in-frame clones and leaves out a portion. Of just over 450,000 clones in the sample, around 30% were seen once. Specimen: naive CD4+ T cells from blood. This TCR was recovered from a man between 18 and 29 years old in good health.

In DNA, the CDR3 is TGTGCCAGCAGCCCTTGGACAGGTCCGCGGAACGAGCAGTACTTC. Its translation: CASSPWTGPRNEQYF. V gene TRBV9 combines with J gene TRBJ2-7; 7 bases are a match to TRBD1. The junction had 12 bases not matched to a gene; V was cut back by 4 bases and J by 5 bases. Germline loops: CDR1 SGDLS, CDR2 YYNGEE. The CDR3 contains 15 residues.